This T cell receptor (beta chain) came from a study of T cell changes during pregnancy in multiple sclerosis. The CDR3 loop spans 11 amino acids. Germline lookup yields CDR1 MDHEN and CDR2 SYDVKM. Sequencing used immunoSEQ multiplex PCR; TCRdb keeps in-frame clones, though not all of them. The sample lists 35,000 to 55,000 clones, 80% to 95% occurring once. This clone was recorded a few times. The TCR comes from a female donor with multiple sclerosis, enrolled in a pregnancy study. V and J are TRBV28 and TRBJ1-2; no clear D gene. The material sequenced was CD4+ T cells from peripheral blood mononuclear cells, taken before pregnancy. In nucleotides, the CDR3 is TGTGCGTCGTGGGGAGCCTCCTCCTACACCTTC. Translating gives CASWGASSYTF.